The T cell receptor beta chain under discussion was sequenced for a study of OX40 agonist ivuxolimab in advanced cancers. Study-level information: People in dose escalation had one of these cancers: hepatocellular carcinoma, melanoma, renal cell or head and neck cancer.

Clones were sequenced by immunoSEQ multiplex PCR, and TCRdb holds only the in-frame ones, with some missing. Counted here are under 30,000 clones, about 90% occurring once; the ten biggest clones make up approximately 9%. Germline V gene data show CDR1 as SQVTM and CDR2 as ANQGSEA. Trimming pared 4 bases from V and 4 bases from J, leaving 18 bases between. The length of the CDR3 is 15 residues. The genes are TRBV29-1 and TRBJ2-3, with D maybe TRBD2 (5 bases). This specimen was CD4+ or CD8+ T cells sorted from blood, taken in a trial of the OX40 agonist ivuxolimab. This TCR was recovered from an adult with an advanced solid tumor such as melanoma, head and neck, liver or kidney cancer. The CDR3 DNA follows: TGCAGCGTTGGTGTGGCGGCTAGCAAAGCAGATACGCAGTATTTT. It specifies CSVGVAASKADTQYF.